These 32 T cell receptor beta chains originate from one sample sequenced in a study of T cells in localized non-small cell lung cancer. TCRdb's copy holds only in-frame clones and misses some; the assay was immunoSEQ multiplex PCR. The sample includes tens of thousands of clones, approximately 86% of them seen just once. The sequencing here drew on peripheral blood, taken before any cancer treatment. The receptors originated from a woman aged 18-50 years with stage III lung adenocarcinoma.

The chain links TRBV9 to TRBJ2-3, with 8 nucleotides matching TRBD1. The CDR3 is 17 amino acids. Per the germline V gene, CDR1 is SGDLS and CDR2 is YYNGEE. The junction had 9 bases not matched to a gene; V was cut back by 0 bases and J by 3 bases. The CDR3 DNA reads TGTGCCAGCAGCGTAGCGTCTGGGACAGGCGGGACAGATACGCAGTATTTT. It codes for CASSVASGTGGTDTQYF.

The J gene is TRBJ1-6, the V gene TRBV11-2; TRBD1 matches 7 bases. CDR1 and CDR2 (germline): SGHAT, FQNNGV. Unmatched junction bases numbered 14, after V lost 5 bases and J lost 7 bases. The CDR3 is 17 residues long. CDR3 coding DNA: TGTGCCAGCAGCCTGTCCAATAGGGGGCCGATCAATTCACCCCTCCACTTT. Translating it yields CASSLSNRGPINSPLHF.

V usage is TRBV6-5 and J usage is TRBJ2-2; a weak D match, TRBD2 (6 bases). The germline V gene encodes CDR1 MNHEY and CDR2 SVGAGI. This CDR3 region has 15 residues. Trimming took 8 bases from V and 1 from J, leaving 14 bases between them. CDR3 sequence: CASHPGGVNTGELFF. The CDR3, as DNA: TGTGCCAGCCACCCCGGGGGTGTGAACACCGGGGAGCTGTTTTTT.

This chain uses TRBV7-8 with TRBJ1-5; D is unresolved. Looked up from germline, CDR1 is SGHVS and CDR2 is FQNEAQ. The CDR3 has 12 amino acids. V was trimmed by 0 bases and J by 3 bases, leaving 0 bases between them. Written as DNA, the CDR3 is TGTGCCAGCAGCTTAGCCAATCAGCCCCAGCATTTT. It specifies CASSLANQPQHF.

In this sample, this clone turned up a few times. In DNA form, the CDR3 reads TGTGCCTGGAGTCCGGGACGGATAACCACAGATACGCAGTATTTT. Protein sequence: CAWSPGRITTDTQYF. The chain joins TRBV30 to TRBJ2-3, with D possibly called TRBD1 or TRBD2 (5 bases each). Germline CDR1 and CDR2: GTSNPN and SVGIG (reference sequence). The CDR3 sequence is 15 residues long. With 2 bases removed from V and 2 bases from J, the gap between germline ends came to 14 bases.

CDR3 residues: CASRRRDRGGYEQYF. For the CDR3, the DNA is TGTGCCAGCAGACGCCGGGACAGGGGAGGTTACGAGCAGTACTTC. The chain couples TRBV6-5 to TRBJ2-7; 10 bases are a match to TRBD1. The CDR3 runs 15 residues. Germline values: CDR1 MNHEY, CDR2 SVGAGI. V was clipped by 6 bases and J by 4 bases; unmatched bases: 9.

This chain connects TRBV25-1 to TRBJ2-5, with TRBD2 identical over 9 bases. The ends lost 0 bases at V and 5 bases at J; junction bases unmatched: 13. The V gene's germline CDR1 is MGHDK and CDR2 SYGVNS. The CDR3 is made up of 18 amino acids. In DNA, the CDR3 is TGTGCCAGCAGTGAATATATGGGTAGTGGGACTAGCTCGGAGACCCAGTACTTC. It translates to CASSEYMGSGTSSETQYF. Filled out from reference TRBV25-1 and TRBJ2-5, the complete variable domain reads EADIYQTPRYLVIGTGKKITLECSQTMGHDKMYWYQQDPGMELHLIHYSYGVNSTEKGDLSSESTVSRIRTEHFPLTLESARPSHTSQYLCASSEYMGSGTSSETQYFGPGTRLLVL.

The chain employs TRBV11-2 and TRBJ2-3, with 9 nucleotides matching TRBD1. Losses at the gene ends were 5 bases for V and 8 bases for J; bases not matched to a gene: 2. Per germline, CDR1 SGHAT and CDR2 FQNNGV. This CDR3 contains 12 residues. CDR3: CASSPQGATQYF. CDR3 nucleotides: TGTGCCAGCAGCCCACAGGGGGCTACGCAGTATTTT. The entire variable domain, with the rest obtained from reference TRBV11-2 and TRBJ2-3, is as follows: EAGVAQSPRYKIIEKRQSVAFWCNPISGHATLYWYQQILGQGPKLLIQFQNNGVVDDSQLPKDRFSAERLKGVDSTLKIQPAKLEDSAVYLCASSPQGATQYFGPGTRLTVL.

The CDR3, as DNA: TGTGCCAGCTCACCCCACACTAGCGGGGGGTCGGACACCGGGGAGCTGTTTTTT. Protein sequence: CASSPHTSGGSDTGELFF. The rearrangement links TRBV18 to TRBJ2-2, with TRBD2 matching over 12 bases. Unmatched junction bases numbered 8, after V lost 3 bases and J lost 3 bases. The CDR3 consists of 18 residues. CDR1 and CDR2 from the germline V gene are KGHSH and LQKENI.

CDR3 bases: TGTGCCAGCAGCTTACCCCGGGCCTACGAGCAGTACTTC. It translates to CASSLPRAYEQYF. V is TRBV27 and J is TRBJ2-7; D is unclear. Germline V CDR1 and CDR2: MNHEY, SMNVEV (reference sequence). The CDR3 covers 13 residues. Trimming took 6 bases from V and 2 from J, leaving 11 bases between them.

The CDR3 sequence is CASSKDLYRQSRANVLTF. The CDR3 coding sequence is TGTGCCAGCAGCAAGGACTTGTATAGACAAAGTCGGGCCAACGTCCTGACTTTC. The V gene is TRBV12-1, the J gene TRBJ2-6; TRBD2 is taken as the D call from the table, unchecked against the DNA. TRBV12-1 is a pseudogene locus. CDR3 length: 18 amino acids.

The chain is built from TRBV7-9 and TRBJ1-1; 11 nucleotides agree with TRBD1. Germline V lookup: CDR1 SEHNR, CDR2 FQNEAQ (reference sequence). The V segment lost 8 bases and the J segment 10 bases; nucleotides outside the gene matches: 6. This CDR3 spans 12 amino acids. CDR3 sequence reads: CASERDRGGAFF. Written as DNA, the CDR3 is TGTGCCAGCGAACGGGACAGGGGGGGAGCTTTCTTT.

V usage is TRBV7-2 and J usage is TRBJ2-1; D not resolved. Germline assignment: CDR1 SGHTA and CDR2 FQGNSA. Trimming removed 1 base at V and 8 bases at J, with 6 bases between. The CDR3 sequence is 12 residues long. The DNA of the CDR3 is TGTGCCAGCAGCTTAGTACCCGATGAGCAGTTCTTC. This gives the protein CASSLVPDEQFF. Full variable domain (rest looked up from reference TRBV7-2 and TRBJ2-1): GAGVSQSPSNKVTEKGKDVELRCDPISGHTALYWYRQSLGQGLEFLIYFQGNSAPDKSGLPSDRFSAERTGGSVSTLTIQRTQQEDSAVYLCASSLVPDEQFFGPGTRLTVL.

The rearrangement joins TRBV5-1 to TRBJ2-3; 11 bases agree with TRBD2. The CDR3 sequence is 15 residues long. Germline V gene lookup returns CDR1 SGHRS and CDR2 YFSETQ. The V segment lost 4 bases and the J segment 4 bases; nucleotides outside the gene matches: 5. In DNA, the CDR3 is TGCGCCAGCAGCCCGACTAGCGGGGTAGCAGATACGCAGTATTTT. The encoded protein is CASSPTSGVADTQYF.

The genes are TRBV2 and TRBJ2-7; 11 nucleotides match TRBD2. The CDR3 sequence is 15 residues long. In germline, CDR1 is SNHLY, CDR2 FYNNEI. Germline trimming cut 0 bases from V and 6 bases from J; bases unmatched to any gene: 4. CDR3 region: CASSEALAGGFEQYF. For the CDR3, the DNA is TGTGCCAGCAGTGAAGCGCTAGCGGGGGGTTTCGAGCAGTACTTC.

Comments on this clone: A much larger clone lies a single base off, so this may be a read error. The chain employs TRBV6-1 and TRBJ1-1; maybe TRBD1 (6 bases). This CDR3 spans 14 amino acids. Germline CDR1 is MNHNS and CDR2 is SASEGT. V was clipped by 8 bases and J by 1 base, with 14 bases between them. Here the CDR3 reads CASGTGFGNTEAFF. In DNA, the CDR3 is TGTGCCAGCGGCACAGGGTTCGGGAACACTGAAGCTTTCTTT.

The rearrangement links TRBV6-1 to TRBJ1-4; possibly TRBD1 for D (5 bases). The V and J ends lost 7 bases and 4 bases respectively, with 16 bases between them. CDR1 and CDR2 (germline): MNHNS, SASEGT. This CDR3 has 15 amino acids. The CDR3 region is CASIESGTGNEKLFF. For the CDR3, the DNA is TGTGCCAGCATAGAATCCGGGACGGGTAATGAAAAACTGTTTTTT.

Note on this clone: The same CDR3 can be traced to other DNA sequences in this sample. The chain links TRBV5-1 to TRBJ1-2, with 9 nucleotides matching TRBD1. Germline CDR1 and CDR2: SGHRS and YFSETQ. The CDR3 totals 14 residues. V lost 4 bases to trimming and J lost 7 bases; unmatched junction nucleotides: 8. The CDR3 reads CASSPEGQGSGYTF. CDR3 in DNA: TGCGCCAGCAGCCCGGAAGGACAGGGGTCTGGCTACACCTTC.

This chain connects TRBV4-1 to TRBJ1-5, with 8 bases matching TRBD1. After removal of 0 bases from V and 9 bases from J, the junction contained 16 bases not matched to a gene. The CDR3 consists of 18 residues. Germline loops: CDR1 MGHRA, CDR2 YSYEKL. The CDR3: CASSQDPPPGGRPGPQHF. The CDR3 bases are TGCGCCAGCAGCCAAGATCCCCCGCCAGGGGGCAGGCCGGGGCCCCAGCATTTT.

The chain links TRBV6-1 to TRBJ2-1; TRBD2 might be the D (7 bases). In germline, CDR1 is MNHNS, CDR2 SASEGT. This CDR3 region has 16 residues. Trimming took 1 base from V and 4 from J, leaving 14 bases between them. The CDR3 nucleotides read TGTGCCAGCAGTGAAGTAGGGGGGGTCGCATACAATGAGCAGTTCTTC. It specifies CASSEVGGVAYNEQFF.

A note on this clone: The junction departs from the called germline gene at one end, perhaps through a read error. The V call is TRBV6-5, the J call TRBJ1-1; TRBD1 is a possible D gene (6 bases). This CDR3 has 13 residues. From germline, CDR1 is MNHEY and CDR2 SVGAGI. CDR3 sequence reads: CASSYSDSSMGPF. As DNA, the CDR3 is TGTGCCAGCAGTTACTCGGACAGCTCCATGGGCCCTTTT.

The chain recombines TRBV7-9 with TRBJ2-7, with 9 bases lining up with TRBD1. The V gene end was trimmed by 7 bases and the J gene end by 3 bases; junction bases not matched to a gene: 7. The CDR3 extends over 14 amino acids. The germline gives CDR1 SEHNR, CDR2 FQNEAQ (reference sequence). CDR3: CASNPGQGHYEQYF. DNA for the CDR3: TGTGCCAGCAACCCGGGACAGGGTCACTACGAGCAGTACTTC.

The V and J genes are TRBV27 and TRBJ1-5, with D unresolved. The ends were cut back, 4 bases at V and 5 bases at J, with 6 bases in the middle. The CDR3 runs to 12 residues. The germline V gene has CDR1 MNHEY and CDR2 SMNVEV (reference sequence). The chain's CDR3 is CASSSQDQPQHF. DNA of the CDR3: TGTGCCAGCAGTTCCCAGGATCAGCCCCAGCATTTT.

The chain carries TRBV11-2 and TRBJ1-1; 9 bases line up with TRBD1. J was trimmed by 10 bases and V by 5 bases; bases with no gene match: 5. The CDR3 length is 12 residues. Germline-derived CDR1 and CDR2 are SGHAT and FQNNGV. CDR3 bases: TGTGCCAGCAGCACCATGGGACAGGGAGCTTTCTTT. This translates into CASSTMGQGAFF.

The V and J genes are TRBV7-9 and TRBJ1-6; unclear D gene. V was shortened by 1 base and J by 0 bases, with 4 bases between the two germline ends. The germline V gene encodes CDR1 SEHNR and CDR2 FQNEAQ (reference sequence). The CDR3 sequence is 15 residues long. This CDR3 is CASSLGSSYNSPLHF. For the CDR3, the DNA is TGTGCCAGCAGCTTAGGTAGCTCCTATAATTCACCCCTCCACTTT. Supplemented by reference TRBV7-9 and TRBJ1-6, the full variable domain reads DTGVSQNPRHKITKRGQNVTFRCDPISEHNRLYWYRQTLGQGPEFLTYFQNEAQLEKSRLLSDRFSAERPKGSFSTLEIQRTEQGDSAMYLCASSLGSSYNSPLHFGNGTRLTVT.

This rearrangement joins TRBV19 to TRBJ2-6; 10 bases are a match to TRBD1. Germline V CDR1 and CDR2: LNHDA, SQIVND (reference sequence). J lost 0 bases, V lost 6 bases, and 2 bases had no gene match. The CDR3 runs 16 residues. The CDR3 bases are TGTGCCAGTAGCGGGACAGGGGCCTCTGGGGCCAACGTCCTGACTTTC. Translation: CASSGTGASGANVLTF.

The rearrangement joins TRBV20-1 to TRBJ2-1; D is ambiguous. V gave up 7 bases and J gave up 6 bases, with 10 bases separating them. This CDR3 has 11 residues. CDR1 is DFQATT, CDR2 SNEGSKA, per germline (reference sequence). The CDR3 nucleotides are TGCAGTGGAACGGGCCCCAATGAGCAGTTCTTC. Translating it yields CSGTGPNEQFF.

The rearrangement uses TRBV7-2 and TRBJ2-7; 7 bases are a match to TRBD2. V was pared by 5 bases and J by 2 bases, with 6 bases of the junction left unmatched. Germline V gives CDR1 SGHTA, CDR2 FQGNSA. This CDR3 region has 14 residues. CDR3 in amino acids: CASSPSGGAYEQYF. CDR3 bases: TGTGCCAGCAGCCCTAGCGGCGGGGCCTACGAGCAGTACTTC.

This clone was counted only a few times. The CDR3 DNA reads as TGTGCCAGCAGCGCCAGACAGATCAGTGGGGGCTCCTACAATGAGCAGTTCTTC. Translated, it gives CASSARQISGGSYNEQFF. The chain recombines TRBV5-5 with TRBJ2-1; D could derive from TRBD1 or TRBD2 (5 bases each). CDR3 length equals 18 residues. Germline V gene data show CDR1 as SGHKS and CDR2 as YYEKEE (reference sequence). Trimming took off 4 bases at V and 0 bases at J, with 20 bases between the two ends.

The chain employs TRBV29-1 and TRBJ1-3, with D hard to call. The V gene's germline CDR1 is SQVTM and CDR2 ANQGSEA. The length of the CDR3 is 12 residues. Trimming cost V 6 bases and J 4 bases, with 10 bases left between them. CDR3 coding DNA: TGCAGCGTGTTGGAGCTAGGAAACACCATATATTTT. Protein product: CSVLELGNTIYF. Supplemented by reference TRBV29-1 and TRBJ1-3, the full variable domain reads SAVISQKPSRDICQRGTSLTIQCQVDSQVTMMFWYRQQPGQSLTLIATANQGSEATYESGFVIDKFPISRPNLTFSTLTVSNMSPEDSSIYLCSVLELGNTIYFGEGSWLTVV.

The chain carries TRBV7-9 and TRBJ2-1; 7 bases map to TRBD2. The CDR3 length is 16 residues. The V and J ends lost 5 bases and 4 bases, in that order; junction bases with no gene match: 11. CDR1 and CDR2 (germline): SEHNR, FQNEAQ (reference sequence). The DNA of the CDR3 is TGTGCCAGCAGCCGGACCGGGGGGACGGGGTACAATGAGCAGTTCTTC. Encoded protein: CASSRTGGTGYNEQFF.

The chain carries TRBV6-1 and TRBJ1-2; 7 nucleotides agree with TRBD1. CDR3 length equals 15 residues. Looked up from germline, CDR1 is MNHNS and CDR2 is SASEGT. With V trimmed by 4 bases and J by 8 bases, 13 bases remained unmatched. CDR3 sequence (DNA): TGTGCCAGCAGTGGAACAGAGACAGGGTCGATAGGCTACACCTTC. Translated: CASSGTETGSIGYTF.